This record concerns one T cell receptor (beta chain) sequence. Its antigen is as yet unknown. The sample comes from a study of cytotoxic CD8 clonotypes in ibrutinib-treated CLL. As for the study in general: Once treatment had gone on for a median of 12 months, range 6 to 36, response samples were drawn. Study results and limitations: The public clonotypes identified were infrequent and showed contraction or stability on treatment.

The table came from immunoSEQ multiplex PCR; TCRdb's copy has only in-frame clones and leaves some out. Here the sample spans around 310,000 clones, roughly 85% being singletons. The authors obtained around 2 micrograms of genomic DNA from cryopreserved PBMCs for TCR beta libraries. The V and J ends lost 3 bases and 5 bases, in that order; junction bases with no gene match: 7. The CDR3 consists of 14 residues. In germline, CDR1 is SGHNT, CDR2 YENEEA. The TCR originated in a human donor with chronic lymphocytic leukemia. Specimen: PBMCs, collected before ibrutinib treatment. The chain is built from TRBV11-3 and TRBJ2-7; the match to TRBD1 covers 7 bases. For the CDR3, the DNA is TGTGCCAGCAGCTTGGACAGGACAGCGAACGAGCAGTACTTC. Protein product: CASSLDRTANEQYF.